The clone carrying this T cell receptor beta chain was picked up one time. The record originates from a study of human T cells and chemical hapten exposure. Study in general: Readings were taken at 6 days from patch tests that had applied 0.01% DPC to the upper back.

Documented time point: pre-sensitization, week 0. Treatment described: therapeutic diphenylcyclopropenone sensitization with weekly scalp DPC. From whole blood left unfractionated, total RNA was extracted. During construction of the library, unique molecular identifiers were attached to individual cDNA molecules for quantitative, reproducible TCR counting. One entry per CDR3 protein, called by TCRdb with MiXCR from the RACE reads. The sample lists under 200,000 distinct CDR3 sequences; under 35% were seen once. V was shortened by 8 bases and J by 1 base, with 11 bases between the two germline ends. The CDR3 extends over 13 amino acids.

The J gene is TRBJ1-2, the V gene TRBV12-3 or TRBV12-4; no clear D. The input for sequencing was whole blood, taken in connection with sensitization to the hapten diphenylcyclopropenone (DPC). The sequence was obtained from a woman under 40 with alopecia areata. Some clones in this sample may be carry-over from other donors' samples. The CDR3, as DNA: TGTGCCAGCCAAGGGAGGTTTAACTATGGCTACACCTTC. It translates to CASQGRFNYGYTF.